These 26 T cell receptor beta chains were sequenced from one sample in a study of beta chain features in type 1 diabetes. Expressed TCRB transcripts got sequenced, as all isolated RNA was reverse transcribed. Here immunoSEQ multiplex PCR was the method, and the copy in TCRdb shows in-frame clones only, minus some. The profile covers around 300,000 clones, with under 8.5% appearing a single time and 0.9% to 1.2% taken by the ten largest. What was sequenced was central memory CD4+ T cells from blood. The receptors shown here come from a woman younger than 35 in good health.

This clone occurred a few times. The CDR3 reads CASSLGGVANYGYTF. CDR3 in DNA: TGTGCCAGCAGCTTAGGAGGGGTCGCTAACTATGGCTACACCTTC. This rearrangement joins TRBV9 to TRBJ1-2; possible D gene TRBD1, 5 bases. This CDR3 spans 15 amino acids. Germline CDR1 SGDLS, CDR2 YYNGEE. V lost 4 bases and J lost 0, with 13 bases in between.

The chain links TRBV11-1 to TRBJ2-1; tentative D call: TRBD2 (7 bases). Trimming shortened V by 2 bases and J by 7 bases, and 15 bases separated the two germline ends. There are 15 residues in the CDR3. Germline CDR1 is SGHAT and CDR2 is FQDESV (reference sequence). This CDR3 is CASSLLRGAGNEQFF. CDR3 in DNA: TGTGCCAGCAGCTTACTACGGGGGGCTGGGAATGAGCAGTTCTTC.

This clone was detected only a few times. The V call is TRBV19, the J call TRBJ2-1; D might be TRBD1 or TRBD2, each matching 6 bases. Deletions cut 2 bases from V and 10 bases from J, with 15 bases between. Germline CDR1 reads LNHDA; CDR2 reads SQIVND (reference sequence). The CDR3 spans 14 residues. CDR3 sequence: CASSIRGRDVEQFF. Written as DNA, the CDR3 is TGTGCCAGTAGTATACGGGGGCGAGACGTAGAGCAGTTCTTC.

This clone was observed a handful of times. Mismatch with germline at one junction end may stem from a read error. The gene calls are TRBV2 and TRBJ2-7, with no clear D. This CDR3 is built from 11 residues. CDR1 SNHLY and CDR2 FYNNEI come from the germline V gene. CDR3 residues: CASSWTTSVVF. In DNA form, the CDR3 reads TGTGCCAGCAGTTGGACCACCTCGGTTGTATTC.

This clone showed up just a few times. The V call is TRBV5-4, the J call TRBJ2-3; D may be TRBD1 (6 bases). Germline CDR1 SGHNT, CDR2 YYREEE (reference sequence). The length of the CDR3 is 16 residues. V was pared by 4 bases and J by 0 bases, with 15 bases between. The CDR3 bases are TGTGCCAGCAGCATTACAGGGCAAACTAGCACAGATACGCAGTATTTT. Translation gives CASSITGQTSTDTQYF.

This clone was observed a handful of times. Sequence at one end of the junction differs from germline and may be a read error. The CDR3 DNA reads TGTGCCAGCAGCCCCCGCGAAGGGGCGGCTTCGTTT. Protein product: CASSPREGAASF. This chain uses TRBV9 with TRBJ1-1; D may be TRBD1 (5 bases). Germline V gives CDR1 SGDLS, CDR2 YYNGEE. The CDR3 length is 12 residues.

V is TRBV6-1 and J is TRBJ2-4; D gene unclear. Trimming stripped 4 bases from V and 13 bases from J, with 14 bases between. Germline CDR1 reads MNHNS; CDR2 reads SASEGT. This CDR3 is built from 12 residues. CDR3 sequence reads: CASSVLWQPQYF. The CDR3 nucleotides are TGTGCCAGCAGTGTTTTGTGGCAGCCCCAGTACTTC.

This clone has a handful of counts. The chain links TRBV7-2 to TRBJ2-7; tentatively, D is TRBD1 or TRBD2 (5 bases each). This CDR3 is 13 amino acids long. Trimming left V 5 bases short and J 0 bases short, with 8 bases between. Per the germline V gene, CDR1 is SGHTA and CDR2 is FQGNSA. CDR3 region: CASSIGTSYEQYF. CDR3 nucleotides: TGTGCCAGCAGCATAGGGACCTCCTACGAGCAGTACTTC.

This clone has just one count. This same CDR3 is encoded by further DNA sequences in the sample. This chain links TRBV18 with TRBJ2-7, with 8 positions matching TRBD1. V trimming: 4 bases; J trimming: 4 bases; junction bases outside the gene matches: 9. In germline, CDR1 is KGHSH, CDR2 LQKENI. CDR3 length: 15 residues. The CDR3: CASSLPGQGAYEQYF. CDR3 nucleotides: TGTGCCAGCTCACTGCCAGGGCAGGGGGCGTACGAGCAGTACTTC. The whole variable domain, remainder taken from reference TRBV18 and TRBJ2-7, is NAGVMQNPRHLVRRRGQEARLRCSPMKGHSHVYWYRQLPEEGLKFMVYLQKENIIDESGMPKERFSAEFPKEGPSILRIQQVVRGDSAAYFCASSLPGQGAYEQYFGPGTRLTVT.

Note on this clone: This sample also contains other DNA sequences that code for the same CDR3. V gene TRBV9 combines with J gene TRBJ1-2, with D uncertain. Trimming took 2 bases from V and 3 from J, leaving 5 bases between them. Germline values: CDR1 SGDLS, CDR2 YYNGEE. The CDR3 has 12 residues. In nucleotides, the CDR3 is TGTGCCAGCAGCGTTGGGGACTATGGCTACACCTTC. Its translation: CASSVGDYGYTF.

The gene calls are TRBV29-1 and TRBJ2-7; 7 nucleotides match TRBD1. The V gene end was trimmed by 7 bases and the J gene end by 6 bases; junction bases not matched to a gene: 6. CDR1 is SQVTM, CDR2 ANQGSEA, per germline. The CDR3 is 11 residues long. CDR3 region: CSAGSGGEQYV. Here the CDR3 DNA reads TGCAGCGCCGGCTCAGGGGGCGAGCAGTACGTC.

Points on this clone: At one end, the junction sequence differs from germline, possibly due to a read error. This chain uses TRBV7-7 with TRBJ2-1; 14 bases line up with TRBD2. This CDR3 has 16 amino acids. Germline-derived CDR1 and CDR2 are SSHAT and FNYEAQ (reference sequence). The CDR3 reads CASSLDVGTSGSKQFF. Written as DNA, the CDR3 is TGTGCTAGCAGCTTAGACGTTGGGACTAGCGGGAGTAAGCAGTTCTTC.

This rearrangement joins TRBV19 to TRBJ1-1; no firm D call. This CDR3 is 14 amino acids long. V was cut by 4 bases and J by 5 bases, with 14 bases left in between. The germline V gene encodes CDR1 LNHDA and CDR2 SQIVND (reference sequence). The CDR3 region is CASSRDGRRTEAFF. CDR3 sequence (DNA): TGTGCCAGTAGTAGAGACGGGCGGCGGACTGAAGCTTTCTTT.

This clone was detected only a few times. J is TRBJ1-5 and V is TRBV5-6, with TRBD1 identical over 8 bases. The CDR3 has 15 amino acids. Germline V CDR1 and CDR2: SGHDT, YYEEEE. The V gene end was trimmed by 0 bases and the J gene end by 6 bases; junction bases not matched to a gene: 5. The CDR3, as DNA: TGTGCCAGCAGCTTGGGACAGGGGAGATTTCAGCCCCAGCATTTT. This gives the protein CASSLGQGRFQPQHF.

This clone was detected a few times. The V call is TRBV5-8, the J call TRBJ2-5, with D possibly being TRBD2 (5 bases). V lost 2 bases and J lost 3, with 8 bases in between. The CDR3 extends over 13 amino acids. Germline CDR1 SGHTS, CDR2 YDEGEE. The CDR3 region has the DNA TGTGCCAGCAGCTTAGCGGTAAAAGAGACCCAGTACTTC. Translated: CASSLAVKETQYF. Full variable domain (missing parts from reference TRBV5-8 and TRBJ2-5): EAGVTQSPTHLIKTRGQQATLRCSPISGHTSVYWYQQALGLGLQFLLWYDEGEERNRGNFPPRFSGRQFPNYSSELNVNALELEDSALYLCASSLAVKETQYFGPGTRLLVL.

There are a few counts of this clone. CDR3 protein: CASSVENRLKTGELFF. CDR3 DNA sequence: TGTGCCAGCAGCGTAGAGAATCGGCTAAAAACCGGGGAGCTGTTTTTT. V usage is TRBV9 and J usage is TRBJ2-2, with unresolved D. Germline lookup yields CDR1 SGDLS and CDR2 YYNGEE. CDR3 length: 16 residues. V shed 0 bases and J shed 5 bases, with 14 bases lying between them.

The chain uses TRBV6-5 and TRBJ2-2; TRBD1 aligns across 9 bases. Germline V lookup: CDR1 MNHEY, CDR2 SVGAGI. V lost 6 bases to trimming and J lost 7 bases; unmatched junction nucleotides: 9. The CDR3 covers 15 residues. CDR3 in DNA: TGTGCCAGCAGCCTGCGGACAGGGGAGGTCGGGGAGCTGTTTTTT. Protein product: CASSLRTGEVGELFF.

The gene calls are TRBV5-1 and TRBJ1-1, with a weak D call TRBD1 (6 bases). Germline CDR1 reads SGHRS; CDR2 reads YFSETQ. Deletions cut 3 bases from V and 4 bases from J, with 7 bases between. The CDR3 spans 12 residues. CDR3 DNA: TGCGCCAGCAGCTCGACAGGCACTGAAGCTTTCTTT. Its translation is CASSSTGTEAFF.

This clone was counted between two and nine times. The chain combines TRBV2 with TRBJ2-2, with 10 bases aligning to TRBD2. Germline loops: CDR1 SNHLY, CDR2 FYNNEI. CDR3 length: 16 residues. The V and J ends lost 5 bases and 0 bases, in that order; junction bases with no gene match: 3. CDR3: CASSTSGRANTGELFF. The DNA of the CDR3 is TGTGCCAGCAGTACCAGCGGGAGGGCGAACACCGGGGAGCTGTTTTTT.

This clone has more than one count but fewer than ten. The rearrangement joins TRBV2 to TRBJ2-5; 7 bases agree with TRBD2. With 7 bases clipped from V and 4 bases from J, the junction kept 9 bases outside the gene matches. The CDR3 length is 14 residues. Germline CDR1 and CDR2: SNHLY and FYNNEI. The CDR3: CASNRLGGSETQYF. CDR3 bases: TGTGCCAGCAATCGATTGGGGGGGTCAGAGACCCAGTACTTC.

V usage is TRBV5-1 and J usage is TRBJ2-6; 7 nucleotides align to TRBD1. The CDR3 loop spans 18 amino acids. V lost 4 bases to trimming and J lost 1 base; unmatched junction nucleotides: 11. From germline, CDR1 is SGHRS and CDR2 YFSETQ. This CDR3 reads CASSRTGPILSGANVLTF. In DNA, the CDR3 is TGCGCCAGCAGCAGGACAGGACCCATACTTTCTGGGGCCAACGTCCTGACTTTC.

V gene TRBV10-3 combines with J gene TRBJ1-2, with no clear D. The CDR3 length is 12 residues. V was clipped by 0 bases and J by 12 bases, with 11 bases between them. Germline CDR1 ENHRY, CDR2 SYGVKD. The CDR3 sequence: CAISESQRANTF. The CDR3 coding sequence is TGTGCCATCAGTGAGTCCCAACGGGCAAACACCTTC.

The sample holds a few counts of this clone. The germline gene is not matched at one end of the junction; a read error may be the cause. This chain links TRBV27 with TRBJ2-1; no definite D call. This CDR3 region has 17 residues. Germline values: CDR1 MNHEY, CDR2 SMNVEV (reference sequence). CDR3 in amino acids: CASSTPGPWTLYNEQFF. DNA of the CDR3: TGTGCCAGCAGCACCCCCGGTCCCTGGACCCTTTACAACGAGCAGTTCTTC.

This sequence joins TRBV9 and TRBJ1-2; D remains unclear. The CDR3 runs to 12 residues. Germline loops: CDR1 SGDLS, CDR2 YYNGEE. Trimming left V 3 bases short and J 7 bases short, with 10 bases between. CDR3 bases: TGTGCCAGCAGCGCCGGCGAGGGTGGCTACACCTTC. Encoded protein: CASSAGEGGYTF.

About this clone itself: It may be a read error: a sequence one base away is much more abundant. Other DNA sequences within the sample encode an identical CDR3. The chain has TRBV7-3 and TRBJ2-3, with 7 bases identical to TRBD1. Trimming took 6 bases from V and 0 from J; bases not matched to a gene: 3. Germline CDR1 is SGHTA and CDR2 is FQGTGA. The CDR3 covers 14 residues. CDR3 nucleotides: TGTGCCAGCAGTCAGACAGGGAGCACAGATACGCAGTATTTT. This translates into CASSQTGSTDTQYF.

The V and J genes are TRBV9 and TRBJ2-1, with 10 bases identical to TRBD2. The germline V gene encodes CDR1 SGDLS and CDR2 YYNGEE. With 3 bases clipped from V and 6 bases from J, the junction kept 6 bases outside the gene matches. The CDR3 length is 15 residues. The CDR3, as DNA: TGTGCCAGCAGCGATAGCGGGAGGACTCTCAATGAGCAGTTCTTC. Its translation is CASSDSGRTLNEQFF.